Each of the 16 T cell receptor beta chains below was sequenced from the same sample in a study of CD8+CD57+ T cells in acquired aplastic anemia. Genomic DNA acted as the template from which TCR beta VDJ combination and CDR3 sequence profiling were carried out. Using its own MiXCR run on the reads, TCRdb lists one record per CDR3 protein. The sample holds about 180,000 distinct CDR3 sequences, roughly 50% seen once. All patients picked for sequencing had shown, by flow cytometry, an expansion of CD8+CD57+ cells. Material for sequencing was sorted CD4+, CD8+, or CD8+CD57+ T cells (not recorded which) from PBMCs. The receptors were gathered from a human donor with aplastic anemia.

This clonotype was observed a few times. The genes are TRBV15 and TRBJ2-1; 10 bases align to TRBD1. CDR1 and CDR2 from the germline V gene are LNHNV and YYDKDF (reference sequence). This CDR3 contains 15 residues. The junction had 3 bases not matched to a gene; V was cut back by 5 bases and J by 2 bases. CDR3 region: CATSVGTGAYNEQFF. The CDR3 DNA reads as TGTGCCACCAGCGTCGGGACAGGGGCCTACAATGAGCAGTTCTTC.

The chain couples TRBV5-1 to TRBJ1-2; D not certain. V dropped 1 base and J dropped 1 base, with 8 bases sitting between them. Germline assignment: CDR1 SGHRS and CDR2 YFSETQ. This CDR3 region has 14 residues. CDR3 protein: CASSLSLGNYGYTF. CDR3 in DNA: TGCGCCAGCAGCTTGAGTTTGGGTAACTATGGCTACACCTTC. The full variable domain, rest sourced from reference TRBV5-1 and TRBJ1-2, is KAGVTQTPRYLIKTRGQQVTLSCSPISGHRSVSWYQQTPGQGLQFLFEYFSETQRNKGNFPGRFSGRQFSNSRSEMNVSTLELGDSALYLCASSLSLGNYGYTFGSGTRLTVV.

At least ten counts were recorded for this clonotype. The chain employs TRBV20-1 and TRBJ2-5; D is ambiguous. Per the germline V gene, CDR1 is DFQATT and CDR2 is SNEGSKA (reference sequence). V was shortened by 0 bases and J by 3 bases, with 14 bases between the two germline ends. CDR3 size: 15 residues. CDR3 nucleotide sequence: TGCAGTGCTAGAGATCTCGCCAGCCCAAAAGAGACCCAGTACTTC. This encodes CSARDLASPKETQYF.

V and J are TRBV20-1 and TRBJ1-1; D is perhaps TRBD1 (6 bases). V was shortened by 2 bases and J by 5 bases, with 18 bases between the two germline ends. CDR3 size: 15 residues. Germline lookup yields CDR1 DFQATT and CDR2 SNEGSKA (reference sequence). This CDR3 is CSARMAKGDRTEAFF. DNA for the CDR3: TGCAGTGCTAGAATGGCTAAGGGGGATCGGACTGAAGCTTTCTTT.

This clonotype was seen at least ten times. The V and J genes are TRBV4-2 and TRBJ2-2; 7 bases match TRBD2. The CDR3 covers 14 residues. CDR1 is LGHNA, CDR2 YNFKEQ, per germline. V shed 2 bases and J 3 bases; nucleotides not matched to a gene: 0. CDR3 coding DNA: TGTGCCAGCAGCCAACGGGGGGACACCGGGGAGCTGTTTTTT. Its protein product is CASSQRGDTGELFF.

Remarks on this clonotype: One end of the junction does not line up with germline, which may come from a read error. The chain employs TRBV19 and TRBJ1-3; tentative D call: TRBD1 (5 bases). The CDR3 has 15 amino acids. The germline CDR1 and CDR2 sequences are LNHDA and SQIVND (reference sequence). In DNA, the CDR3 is TGTGCCGGTAGTATAGCAGGGAATTCTGGAAACACCATATATTTT. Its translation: CAGSIAGNSGNTIYF. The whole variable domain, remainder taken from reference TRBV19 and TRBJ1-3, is DGGITQSPKYLFRKEGQNVTLSCEQNLNHDAMYWYRQDPGQGLRLIYYSQIVNDFQKGDIAEGYSVSREKKESFPLTVTSAQKNPTAFYLCAGSIAGNSGNTIYFGEGSWLTVV.

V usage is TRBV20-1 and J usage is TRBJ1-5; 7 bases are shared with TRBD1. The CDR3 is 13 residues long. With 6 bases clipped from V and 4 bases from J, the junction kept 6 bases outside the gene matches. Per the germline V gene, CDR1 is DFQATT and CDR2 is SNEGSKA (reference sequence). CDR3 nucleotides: TGCAGTGCCGCGGGGACAGCAAATCAGCCCCAGCATTTT. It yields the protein CSAAGTANQPQHF.

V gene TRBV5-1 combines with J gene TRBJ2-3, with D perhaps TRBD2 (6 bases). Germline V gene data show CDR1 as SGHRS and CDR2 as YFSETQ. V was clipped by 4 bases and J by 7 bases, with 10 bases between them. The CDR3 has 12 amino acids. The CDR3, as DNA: TGCGCCAGCAGCCCGGAGGGGAATACGCAGTATTTT. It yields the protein CASSPEGNTQYF.

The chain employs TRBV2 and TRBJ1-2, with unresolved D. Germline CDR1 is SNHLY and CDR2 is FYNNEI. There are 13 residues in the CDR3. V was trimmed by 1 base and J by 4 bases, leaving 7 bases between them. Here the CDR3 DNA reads TGTGCCAGCAGTGAAGGGGCAGGCTATGGCTACACCTTC. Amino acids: CASSEGAGYGYTF.

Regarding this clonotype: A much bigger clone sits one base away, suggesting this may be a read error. The CDR3 loop reads CSAGGFGEGETQYF. CDR3 nucleotides: TGCAGTGCTGGAGGTTTCGGGGAGGGAGAGACCCAGTACTTC. The chain employs TRBV20-1 and TRBJ2-5; 7 positions match TRBD2. Unmatched junction bases numbered 10, after V lost 5 bases and J lost 4 bases. This CDR3 has 14 residues. Germline CDR1 and CDR2: DFQATT and SNEGSKA (reference sequence).

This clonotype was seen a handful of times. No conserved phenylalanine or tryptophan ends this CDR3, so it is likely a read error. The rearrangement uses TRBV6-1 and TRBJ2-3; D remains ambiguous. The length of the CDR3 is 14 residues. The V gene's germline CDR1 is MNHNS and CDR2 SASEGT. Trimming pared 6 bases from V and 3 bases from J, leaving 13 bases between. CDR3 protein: CASSTNDWTDTQYL. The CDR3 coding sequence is TGTGCCAGCAGCACTAATGACTGGACAGATACGCAGTATCTT.

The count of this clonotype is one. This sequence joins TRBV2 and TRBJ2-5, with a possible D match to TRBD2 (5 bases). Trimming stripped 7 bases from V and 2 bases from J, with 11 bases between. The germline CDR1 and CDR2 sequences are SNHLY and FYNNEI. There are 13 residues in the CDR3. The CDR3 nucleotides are TGTGCCAGCACCCCGAGGGCTCAAGAGACCCAGTACTTC. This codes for CASTPRAQETQYF.

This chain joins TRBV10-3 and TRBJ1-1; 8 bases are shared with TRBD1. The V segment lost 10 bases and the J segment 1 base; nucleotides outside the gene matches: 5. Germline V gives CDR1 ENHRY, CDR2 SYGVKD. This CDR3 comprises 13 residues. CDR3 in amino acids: CATSGGSNTEAFF. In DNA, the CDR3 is TGTGCCACGTCAGGGGGCTCGAACACTGAAGCTTTCTTT.

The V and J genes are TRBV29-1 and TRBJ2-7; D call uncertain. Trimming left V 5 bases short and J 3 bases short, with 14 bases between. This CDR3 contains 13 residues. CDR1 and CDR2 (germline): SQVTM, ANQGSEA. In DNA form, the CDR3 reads TGCAGCGTTCTTCCAGCAACTGACTACGAGCAGTACTTC. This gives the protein CSVLPATDYEQYF.

CDR3 in DNA: TGTGCCACCAGCAGCCTCCAGACAGGCACCTACGAGCAGTACTTC. Its translation: CATSSLQTGTYEQYF. The chain uses TRBV15 and TRBJ2-7; possible D gene TRBD1, 6 bases. V was shortened by 3 bases and J by 2 bases, with 14 bases between the two germline ends. CDR3 length: 15 amino acids. Germline CDR1 LNHNV, CDR2 YYDKDF (reference sequence). Variable domain in full (rest from reference TRBV15 and TRBJ2-7): DAMVIQNPRYQVTQFGKPVTLSCSQTLNHNVMYWYQQKSSQAPKLLFHYYDKDFNNEADTPDNFQSRRPNTSFCFLDIRSPGLGDTAMYLCATSSLQTGTYEQYFGPGTRLTVT.

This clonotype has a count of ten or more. The CDR3, as DNA: TGTGCCAGCAGCTTATCGGCGGGCACAGATACGCAGTATTTT. This gives the protein CASSLSAGTDTQYF. The V gene is TRBV7-9, the J gene TRBJ2-3; D remains unclear. The CDR3 covers 14 residues. Germline CDR1 SEHNR, CDR2 FQNEAQ (reference sequence). V gave up 2 bases and J gave up 1 base, with 7 bases separating them.